This passage covers 32 T cell receptor beta chains from one sample sequenced in a study of somatic mutations in cytotoxic T cells in rheumatoid arthritis (TCRdb year 2017). The library was produced with the immunoSEQ multiplex PCR assay. Sourced from immuneACCESS, this table was stored by TCRdb with only in-frame sequences that have V and J called. A share of the clones is absent; for the studies checked, an unresolved V gene accounts for under half, and the remainder has no known explanation. The sample records 11,000 to 15,000 clones, over 80% of which are singletons. Roughly 17% of the sample rests with the top ten. The sample consisted of CD4+ T cells sorted from blood. These receptor sequences come from a man between 65 and 80 years old with rheumatoid arthritis.

This sequence joins TRBV5-1 and TRBJ1-1, with D perhaps matching TRBD1 (6 bases). The germline V and J ends were trimmed by 0 bases and 8 bases, with 8 bases remaining between them. CDR3 size: 12 residues. From germline, CDR1 is SGHRS and CDR2 YFSETQ. CDR3 nucleotide sequence: TGCGCCAGCAGCTTGGCCGGACAGGAAGCTTTCTTT. This sequence encodes CASSLAGQEAFF.

The rearrangement joins TRBV2 to TRBJ2-5; the match to TRBD2 covers 7 bases. The DNA end is more similar to TRBJ2-7, so the J call may be wrong. Per germline, CDR1 SNHLY and CDR2 FYNNEI. The CDR3 length is 14 residues. This CDR3 is CASSEGAGVYEQYF. CDR3 nucleotide sequence: TGTGCCAGCAGTGAAGGGGCGGGGGTGTACGAGCAGTACTTC.

This chain links TRBV19 with TRBJ2-2, with 10 nucleotides matching TRBD2. The germline V gene has CDR1 LNHDA and CDR2 SQIVND (reference sequence). Trimming at V came to 0 bases and at J to 6 bases, leaving 10 bases not matched to a gene. This CDR3 is 18 amino acids long. The CDR3 sequence is CASSIDSASGSYAGELFF. The CDR3 coding sequence is TGTGCCAGTAGTATAGATTCGGCTAGCGGGAGCTACGCCGGGGAGCTGTTTTTT.

The V call is TRBV28, the J call TRBJ2-7; 13 positions agree with TRBD2. Trimming took 5 bases from V and 2 from J; bases not matched to a gene: 3. From germline, CDR1 is MDHEN and CDR2 SYDVKM. The CDR3 is made up of 15 amino acids. The CDR3 nucleotides are TGTGCCAGCAGTCGCGGGACTAGCGGGACCTACGAGCAGTACTTC. Encoded protein: CASSRGTSGTYEQYF.

As to this clone: A read error may produce the germline difference seen at one junction end. CDR3 coding DNA: TGCAGTGCTAGAGATCTACGGATTAGCTCCTTC. Its translation is CSARDLRISSF. V is TRBV20-1 and J is TRBJ1-2, with D unresolved. CDR3 length: 11 amino acids. Germline CDR1 reads DFQATT; CDR2 reads SNEGSKA (reference sequence).

V is TRBV5-1 and J is TRBJ2-2; TRBD2 might be the D (7 bases). CDR1 is SGHRS and CDR2 is YFSETQ in the germline V gene. CDR3 length equals 15 residues. With 4 bases removed from V and 10 bases from J, the gap between germline ends came to 20 bases. CDR3 sequence (DNA): TGCGCCAGCAGCCCGAGAGGTGGGGGGGCAGAGGAGCTGTTTTTT. This translates into CASSPRGGGAEELFF.

The genes are TRBV27 and TRBJ2-2, with 9 positions matching TRBD1. The CDR3 contains 18 residues. Germline lookup yields CDR1 MNHEY and CDR2 SMNVEV (reference sequence). J lost 5 bases, V lost 2 bases, and 12 bases had no gene match. In nucleotides, the CDR3 is TGTGCCAGCAGTTTACAACAATTCCCCGGGACAGGGACCGGGGAGCTGTTTTTT. This gives the protein CASSLQQFPGTGTGELFF.

This sequence joins TRBV27 and TRBJ2-1, with a tentative D call TRBD2 (5 bases). From germline, CDR1 is MNHEY and CDR2 SMNVEV (reference sequence). With 0 bases removed from V and 8 bases from J, the gap between germline ends came to 14 bases. The CDR3 consists of 15 residues. CDR3 in amino acids: CASSLSGLGRYEQFF. The CDR3 region has the DNA TGTGCCAGCAGTTTATCCGGCTTAGGGAGATATGAGCAGTTCTTC.

The chain employs TRBV30 and TRBJ1-5; TRBD1 matches 9 bases. CDR3 length equals 16 residues. Germline V gene data show CDR1 as GTSNPN and CDR2 as SVGIG (reference sequence). Trimming removed 1 base from V and 6 bases from J; junction bases left unmatched: 10. The CDR3 DNA sequence: TGTGCCTGGAGTGGGTTGACAGGGGGATCAGGTCAGCCCCAGCATTTT. Translating gives CAWSGLTGGSGQPQHF.

CDR3 loop: CASSASLGQSNTEAFF. DNA of the CDR3: TGTGCCAGCAGTGCGTCACTGGGACAGTCGAACACTGAAGCTTTCTTT. V usage is TRBV28 and J usage is TRBJ1-1; the match to TRBD1 covers 7 bases. The CDR3 has 16 amino acids. The ends lost 5 bases at V and 1 base at J; junction bases unmatched: 10. Germline CDR1 reads MDHEN; CDR2 reads SYDVKM. Supplemented by reference TRBV28 and TRBJ1-1, the full variable domain reads DVKVTQSSRYLVKRTGEKVFLECVQDMDHENMFWYRQDPGLGLRLIYFSYDVKMKEKGDIPEGYSVSREKKERFSLILESASTNQTSMYLCASSASLGQSNTEAFFGQGTRLTVV.

The chain is built from TRBV6-4 and TRBJ2-7; D gene uncertain. There are 14 residues in the CDR3. Trimming took 2 bases from V and 1 from J, leaving 9 bases between them. CDR1 is MRHNA and CDR2 is SNTAGT in the germline V gene. CDR3 DNA: TGTGCCAGCAGTGACAGAAGAGTATCCTACGAGCAGTACTTC. This translates into CASSDRRVSYEQYF.

The rearrangement links TRBV5-4 to TRBJ2-3; TRBD1 matches at 10 bases. The CDR3 is made up of 15 amino acids. Per the germline V gene, CDR1 is SGHNT and CDR2 is YYREEE (reference sequence). V shed 4 bases and J 1 base; nucleotides not matched to a gene: 3. In DNA form, the CDR3 reads TGTGCCAGCAGCCGACAGGGGGCGGGCACAGATACGCAGTATTTT. Translating gives CASSRQGAGTDTQYF. The full variable domain, its missing parts supplied by reference TRBV5-4 and TRBJ2-3, is ETGVTQSPTHLIKTRGQQVTLRCSSQSGHNTVSWYQQALGQGPQFIFQYYREEENGRGNFPPRFSGLQFPNYSSELNVNALELDDSALYLCASSRQGAGTDTQYFGPGTRLTVL.

The V and J genes are TRBV18 and TRBJ1-5; TRBD1 matches at 7 bases. CDR1 and CDR2 from the germline V gene are KGHSH and LQKENI. The CDR3 is made up of 15 amino acids. V dropped 6 bases and J dropped 2; count of bases not matched to a gene: 7. The CDR3 loop reads CASSLTGLGNQPQHF. In DNA, the CDR3 is TGTGCCAGCTCGTTGACAGGGTTGGGCAATCAGCCCCAGCATTTT.

V is TRBV25-1 and J is TRBJ2-1; 7 nucleotides line up with TRBD2. CDR3 length equals 17 residues. CDR1 and CDR2 (germline): MGHDK, SYGVNS. With 9 bases clipped from V and 6 bases from J, the junction kept 20 bases outside the gene matches. The CDR3 here is CASSPQRGGVGVNEQFF. As DNA, the CDR3 is TGTGCCAGTTCCCCCCAGCGGGGCGGCGTAGGGGTCAATGAGCAGTTCTTC.

This clone has just one count. V and J are TRBV5-4 and TRBJ2-3, with 10 positions matching TRBD1. V dropped 4 bases and J dropped 0; count of bases not matched to a gene: 11. The CDR3 contains 18 residues. Per the germline V gene, CDR1 is SGHNT and CDR2 is YYREEE (reference sequence). In nucleotides, the CDR3 is TGTGCCAGCAGCGGGGGCGACAGGGGGCGGCTGAGCACAGATACGCAGTATTTT. Its protein product is CASSGGDRGRLSTDTQYF.

The V and J genes are TRBV27 and TRBJ2-7, with 9 bases aligning to TRBD1. J was trimmed by 3 bases and V by 3 bases; bases with no gene match: 9. The germline V gene has CDR1 MNHEY and CDR2 SMNVEV (reference sequence). The CDR3 extends over 16 amino acids. DNA for the CDR3: TGTGCCAGCAGTTTCCTGGGACAGGGCGATATCTACGAGCAGTACTTC. Its translation is CASSFLGQGDIYEQYF.

The V call is TRBV7-2, the J call TRBJ1-5; no clear D gene. The CDR3 is 13 residues long. CDR1 SGHTA and CDR2 FQGNSA come from the germline V gene. Trimming removed 5 bases at V and 5 bases at J, with 10 bases between. CDR3 loop: CASSPNRDQPQHF. CDR3 nucleotides: TGTGCCAGCAGCCCCAACAGAGATCAGCCCCAGCATTTT. Complete variable domain (other parts from reference TRBV7-2 and TRBJ1-5): GAGVSQSPSNKVTEKGKDVELRCDPISGHTALYWYRQSLGQGLEFLIYFQGNSAPDKSGLPSDRFSAERTGGSVSTLTIQRTQQEDSAVYLCASSPNRDQPQHFGDGTRLSIL.

The sample holds one count of this clone. V is TRBV6-5 and J is TRBJ2-7; 10 positions agree with TRBD1. The J segment lost 6 bases and the V segment lost 0 bases, leaving 5 bases of the junction unmatched. Germline V gene data show CDR1 as MNHEY and CDR2 as SVGAGI. The CDR3 runs 15 residues. The chain's CDR3 is CASSYSIGQGVEQYF. The CDR3 DNA follows: TGTGCCAGCAGTTACTCGATCGGACAGGGGGTCGAGCAGTACTTC.

The chain recombines TRBV7-9 with TRBJ2-7; 8 nucleotides match TRBD1. Per germline, CDR1 SEHNR and CDR2 FQNEAQ (reference sequence). J was trimmed by 4 bases and V by 5 bases; bases with no gene match: 10. This CDR3 is built from 15 residues. The CDR3 protein is CASSPKPGQVYEQYF. In DNA form, the CDR3 reads TGTGCCAGCAGCCCCAAGCCGGGACAGGTGTACGAGCAGTACTTC.

This clone was recorded a few times. The chain has TRBV5-8 and TRBJ2-2; D possibly corresponds to TRBD1 (5 bases). The CDR3 totals 16 residues. Trimming shortened V by 4 bases and J by 1 base, and 14 bases separated the two germline ends. Germline V gene lookup returns CDR1 SGHTS and CDR2 YDEGEE. The chain's CDR3 is CASSRGSGWNTGELFF. In DNA form, the CDR3 reads TGTGCCAGCAGCAGGGGTTCGGGTTGGAACACCGGGGAGCTGTTTTTT. Variable domain in full (rest from reference TRBV5-8 and TRBJ2-2): EAGVTQSPTHLIKTRGQQATLRCSPISGHTSVYWYQQALGLGLQFLLWYDEGEERNRGNFPPRFSGRQFPNYSSELNVNALELEDSALYLCASSRGSGWNTGELFFGEGSRLTVL.

The chain has TRBV7-9 and TRBJ1-1; TRBD1 is a possible D gene (6 bases). CDR1 is SEHNR and CDR2 is FQNEAQ in the germline V gene (reference sequence). The V and J ends lost 3 bases and 2 bases respectively, with 10 bases between them. The CDR3 loop spans 14 amino acids. This CDR3 reads CASSLPDSNTEAFF. CDR3 nucleotides: TGTGCCAGCAGCTTGCCGGACAGCAACACTGAAGCTTTCTTT.

V is TRBV6-5 and J is TRBJ2-1; D is unclear. CDR1 is MNHEY and CDR2 is SVGAGI in the germline V gene. V was shortened by 4 bases and J by 13 bases, with 11 bases between the two germline ends. This CDR3 is built from 11 residues. Here the CDR3 reads CASSSLASQFF. Here the CDR3 DNA reads TGTGCCAGCAGTTCCCTCGCGAGTCAGTTCTTC.

V is TRBV27 and J is TRBJ2-2; 9 bases are shared with TRBD1. CDR3 length: 16 residues. J lost 7 bases, V lost 7 bases, and 13 bases had no gene match. Looked up from germline, CDR1 is MNHEY and CDR2 is SMNVEV (reference sequence). CDR3 sequence reads: CASTSPGQGRIGELFF. The CDR3, as DNA: TGTGCCAGCACCAGTCCGGGACAGGGAAGGATCGGGGAGCTGTTTTTT.

The rearrangement uses TRBV30 and TRBJ1-1; no reliable D call. Per the germline V gene, CDR1 is GTSNPN and CDR2 is SVGIG (reference sequence). V was clipped by 5 bases and J by 8 bases, with 15 bases between them. The CDR3 is made up of 12 amino acids. The CDR3 bases are TGTGCCTGGGGGAGGGATCTCTCGGAAGCTTTCTTT. This translates into CAWGRDLSEAFF.

V and J are TRBV25-1 and TRBJ2-7; possibly TRBD1 for D (6 bases). This CDR3 is built from 16 residues. Germline V gene lookup returns CDR1 MGHDK and CDR2 SYGVNS. V was trimmed by 3 bases and J by 5 bases, leaving 20 bases between them. The CDR3 is CASSDPRQANADEQYF. The DNA of the CDR3 is TGTGCCAGCAGTGATCCCCGACAGGCCAACGCCGACGAGCAGTACTTC.

V and J are TRBV6-1 and TRBJ1-5; the match to TRBD1 covers 9 bases. Trimming at V came to 7 bases and at J to 5 bases, leaving 6 bases not matched to a gene. Germline CDR1 reads MNHNS; CDR2 reads SASEGT. The CDR3 runs 14 residues. The CDR3 DNA reads TGTGCCAGCATTCGGACAGGGGTTGATCAGCCCCAGCATTTT. This translates into CASIRTGVDQPQHF.

The J gene is TRBJ2-1, the V gene TRBV6-5, with D tentatively TRBD1 (5 bases). V shed 7 bases and J shed 7 bases, with 20 bases lying between them. The germline V gene has CDR1 MNHEY and CDR2 SVGAGI. This CDR3 spans 15 amino acids. The CDR3 region is CASTLYLKGENEQFF. The CDR3 DNA reads as TGTGCCAGCACCCTTTATTTAAAAGGGGAAAATGAGCAGTTCTTC.

The chain is built from TRBV6-5 and TRBJ2-7, with D tentatively TRBD1 (6 bases). This CDR3 has 15 amino acids. With 0 bases removed from V and 2 bases from J, the gap between germline ends came to 11 bases. CDR1 and CDR2 from the germline V gene are MNHEY and SVGAGI. CDR3 nucleotides: TGTGCCAGCAGTTACTCGATTCCAGGGGCCTACGAGCAGTACTTC. Residues: CASSYSIPGAYEQYF.

V gene TRBV5-8 combines with J gene TRBJ1-5; D is perhaps TRBD1 (5 bases). Trimming removed 7 bases from V and 4 bases from J, with 9 bases in between. This CDR3 has 12 amino acids. Germline CDR1 reads SGHTS; CDR2 reads YDEGEE. CDR3 nucleotides: TGTGCCAGCCAGGGACTAAATCAGCCCCAGCATTTT. This gives the protein CASQGLNQPQHF.

The chain carries TRBV6-5 and TRBJ2-3, with 8 nucleotides matching TRBD2. The length of the CDR3 is 14 residues. Germline CDR1 reads MNHEY; CDR2 reads SVGAGI. V gave up 6 bases and J gave up 7 bases; unmatched junction bases: 9. The DNA of the CDR3 is TGTGCCAGCAGGGTCGGACTAGCTACGAATACGCAGTATTTT. It specifies CASRVGLATNTQYF.

The chain links TRBV5-1 to TRBJ1-4, with 8 nucleotides matching TRBD1. CDR3 length: 14 amino acids. The germline CDR1 and CDR2 sequences are SGHRS and YFSETQ. Losses at the gene ends were 5 bases for V and 5 bases for J; bases not matched to a gene: 5. CDR3 sequence (DNA): TGCGCCAGCAGGATGGGGACAGGCAATGAAAAACTGTTTTTT. Its protein product is CASRMGTGNEKLFF.

The J gene is TRBJ1-2, the V gene TRBV7-9, with a possible D match to TRBD1 (6 bases). The CDR3 contains 14 residues. Looked up from germline, CDR1 is SEHNR and CDR2 is FQNEAQ (reference sequence). Trimming removed 1 base at V and 8 bases at J, with 14 bases between. The CDR3 bases are TGTGCCAGCAGCTTAGTAGGGCAGGGGTACGGCTACACCTTC. Its protein is CASSLVGQGYGYTF. The complete variable domain, with remaining parts taken from reference TRBV7-9 and TRBJ1-2, reads DTGVSQNPRHKITKRGQNVTFRCDPISEHNRLYWYRQTLGQGPEFLTYFQNEAQLEKSRLLSDRFSAERPKGSFSTLEIQRTEQGDSAMYLCASSLVGQGYGYTFGSGTRLTVV.